The 4 T cell receptor beta chains given below trace back to one sample, sequenced in a study of T cells in Graves' hyperthyroidism and ophthalmopathy. The investigators amplified TCR beta CDR3 regions from RNA transcripts. Using the HTBI primer set, a first-round RT-PCR was run on the TCR CDR3. TCRdb analysed the multiplex PCR reads with MiXCR anew, one entry per CDR3 protein. Of under 800,000 distinct CDR3 sequences listed, 11% to 15% are singletons. Sequenced input: blood. The receptors were sampled from a woman aged 18-29 years with Graves' hyperthyroidism.

Points on this clonotype: A much larger clone lies a single base off, so this may be a read error. The chain uses TRBV28 and TRBJ1-1; D is ambiguous. The germline V gene encodes CDR1 MDHEN and CDR2 SYDVKM. The CDR3 covers 15 residues. CDR3 region: CASSLSAVMNAEAFF. CDR3 bases: TGTGCCAGCAGTTTATCGGCAGTTATGAACGCTGAAGCTTTCTTT.

This clonotype was seen repeatedly, ten times or more. The chain couples TRBV29-1 to TRBJ2-1; D might be TRBD2 (5 bases). Trimming removed 3 bases from V and 1 base from J, with 7 bases in between. CDR1 is SQVTM, CDR2 ANQGSEA, per germline. This CDR3 is 13 amino acids long. The CDR3 DNA follows: TGCAGCGTTGACGGGGTGTCCTACAATGAGCAGTTCTTC. Its translation is CSVDGVSYNEQFF.

The chain carries TRBV19 and TRBJ1-5, with D hard to call. Germline assignment: CDR1 LNHDA and CDR2 SQIVND (reference sequence). V was shortened by 1 base and J by 1 base, with 17 bases between the two germline ends. CDR3 length: 18 amino acids. The CDR3 sequence is CASSIGGRARPSNQPQHF. The DNA for the CDR3 is TGTGCCAGTAGTATAGGTGGGAGAGCCCGTCCGAGCAATCAGCCCCAGCATTTT.

This clonotype appeared many times. The DNA of the CDR3 is TGTGCCAGCAGGAGACCAAGAGGGGGGGGCAGGGGCCAAGAGACCCAGTACTTC. This codes for CASRRPRGGGRGQETQYF. The genes are TRBV6-1 and TRBJ2-5; possibly TRBD2 for D (7 bases). The germline gives CDR1 MNHNS, CDR2 SASEGT. The CDR3 has 18 residues. Trimming shortened V by 6 bases and J by 1 base, and 24 bases separated the two germline ends.